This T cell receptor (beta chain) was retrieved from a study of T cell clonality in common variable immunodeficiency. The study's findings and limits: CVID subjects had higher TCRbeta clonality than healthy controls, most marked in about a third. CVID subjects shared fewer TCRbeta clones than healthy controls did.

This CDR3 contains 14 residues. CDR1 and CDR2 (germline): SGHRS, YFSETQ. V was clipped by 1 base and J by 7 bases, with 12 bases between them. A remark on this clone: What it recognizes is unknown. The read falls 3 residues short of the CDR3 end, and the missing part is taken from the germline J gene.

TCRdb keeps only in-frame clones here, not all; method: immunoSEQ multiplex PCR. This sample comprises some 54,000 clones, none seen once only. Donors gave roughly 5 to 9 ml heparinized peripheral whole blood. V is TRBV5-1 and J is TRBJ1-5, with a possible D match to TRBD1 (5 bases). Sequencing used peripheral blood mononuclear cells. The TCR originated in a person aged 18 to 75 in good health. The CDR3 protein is CASSLQGEGQPQHF. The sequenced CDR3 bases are TGCGCCAGCAGCTTGCAGGGTGAGGGACAGCCC.